The T cell receptor beta chain under discussion was sequenced for a study of regulatory T cells in long-lasting Graves disease. Study at large: Patients met the persistent Graves' disease definition after over 5 years of antithyroid drugs with positive TSH receptor antibodies.

Germline V CDR1 and CDR2: SQVTM, ANQGSEA. There are 12 residues in the CDR3. Trimming stripped 6 bases from V and 5 bases from J, with 14 bases between. Notes on the study in general: New patients shared approximately 970 public clonotypes, and persistent patients shared more, with 2,741. The small sample size may have reduced accuracy. The study found lower TCR diversity in persistent Graves' patients than in newly diagnosed ones.

Libraries of TCR beta came from iRepertoire HTBI primers plus Arm-PCR of CDR3 regions. TCRdb passed the multiplex PCR reads through MiXCR, listing each CDR3 protein once. The table records 650,000 to 700,000 distinct CDR3 sequences, 25% to 35% of them present only once. Noted time point: persistent/refractory GD, antithyroid drugs over 5 years with positive TRAb. PBMC-derived RNA was used for the TCR library. For this clonotype: No antigen is known for it.

The source of this sequence is a female donor with Graves disease. This sequence joins TRBV29-1 and TRBJ2-7; no clear D. The specimen was peripheral blood mononuclear cells (PBMCs), collected when the disease was refractory, from a patient treated with antithyroid drugs. CDR3 in DNA: TGCAGCGTCAGTATAGACCAACACGAGCAGTACTTC. It specifies CSVSIDQHEQYF.